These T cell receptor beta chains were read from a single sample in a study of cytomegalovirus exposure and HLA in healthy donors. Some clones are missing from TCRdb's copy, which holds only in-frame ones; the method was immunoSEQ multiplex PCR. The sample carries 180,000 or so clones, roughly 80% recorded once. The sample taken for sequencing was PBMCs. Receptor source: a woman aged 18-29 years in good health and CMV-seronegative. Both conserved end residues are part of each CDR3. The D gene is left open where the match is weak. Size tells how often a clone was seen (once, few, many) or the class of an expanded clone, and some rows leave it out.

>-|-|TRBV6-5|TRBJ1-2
TGTGCCAGCAGTCAACGCCAGGCTAACTATGGCTACACCTTC
CASSQRQANYGYTF
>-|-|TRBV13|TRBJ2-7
TGTGCCAGCAGCTCCCGGGACTTTTCCTACGAGCAGTACTTC
CASSSRDFSYEQYF
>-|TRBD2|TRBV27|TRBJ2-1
TGTGCCAGCAGCCTAGCGGGAGTTAACTACAATGAGCAGTTCTTC
CASSLAGVNYNEQFF
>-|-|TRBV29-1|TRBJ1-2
TGCCTAGTGGAGACTAGCTATGGCTACACCTTC
CLVETSYGYTF
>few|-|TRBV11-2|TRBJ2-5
TGTGCCAGCAGCCCCAGGGTACGAGAGACCCAGTACTTC
CASSPRVRETQYF
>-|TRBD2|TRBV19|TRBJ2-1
TGTGCCACCCAAAGGGGACCACTAGCGGGAGTATACAATGAGCAGTTCTTC
CATQRGPLAGVYNEQFF
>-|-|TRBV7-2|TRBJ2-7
TGTGCCAGCAGCTTAGACAGGGTCGAGCAGTACTTC
CASSLDRVEQYF
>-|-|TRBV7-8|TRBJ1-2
TGTGCCAGCAGCTTAGCGTCCGGGGGAAAGTCATTGGGCTATGGCTACACCTTC
CASSLASGGKSLGYGYTF
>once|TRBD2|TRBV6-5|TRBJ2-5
TGTGCCAGCAGTTATGGACTAGCGGTGCAAGAGACCCAGTACTTC
CASSYGLAVQETQYF
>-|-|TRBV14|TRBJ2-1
TGTGCCAGCAGCCATGATGAGGGTACGAGGTCCTACAATGAGCAGTTCTTC
CASSHDEGTRSYNEQFF
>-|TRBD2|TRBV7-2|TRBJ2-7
TGTGCCAGCAGGCCCCTAGCGGGTACGGGCTCCTACGAGCAGTACTTC
CASRPLAGTGSYEQYF
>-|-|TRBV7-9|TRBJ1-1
TGTGCCAGCAGCCCCCGGATTGACAACCGAGAAGCTTTCTTT
CASSPRIDNREAFF
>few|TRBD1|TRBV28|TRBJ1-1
TGTGCCAGCAGTTTGACAGGGAGGATGAACACTGAAGCTTTCTTT
CASSLTGRMNTEAFF
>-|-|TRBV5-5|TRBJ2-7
TGTGCCAGCAGCCGAGATCCCAGCGTCGGCGAGCAGTACTTC
CASSRDPSVGEQYF
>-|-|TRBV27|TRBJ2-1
TGTGCCAGCAGAAACAGGGTAGACTCCTACAATGAGCAGTTCTTC
CASRNRVDSYNEQFF
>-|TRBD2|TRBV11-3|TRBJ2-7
TGTGCCAGCAGCTTAGTGGGAGGGCTCGTCTACGAGCAGTACTTC
CASSLVGGLVYEQYF